This TCR beta chain was profiled in a study of blood T cell repertoires in COVID-19. Study details: COVID-19 samples, acute and convalescent, were from the United States, Italy and Spain. In each case, the material was cDNA or gDNA derived from T cells, B-cell-depleted T cells, or PBMCs.

Looked up from germline, CDR1 is LNHNV and CDR2 is YYDKDF (reference sequence). The germline V and J ends were trimmed by 0 bases and 4 bases, with 9 bases remaining between them. This CDR3 is 14 amino acids long. Seattle participants joined during active infection and were tracked over time. Authors' data handling: Amplifying reference gene primers gave estimates of nucleated cell counts. This table comes from immunoSEQ multiplex PCR, and its TCRdb copy is limited to in-frame clones, with some not included. V and J calls and clone size are given by that table; D and trimming were obtained from the DNA. The sample has 200,000 to 250,000 clones, around 90% seen once.

The origin of this receptor is a man aged 25 to 45 with COVID-19, enrolled during active disease. V usage is TRBV15 and J usage is TRBJ1-2, with no clear D. The sequencing sample was made of peripheral blood. CDR3 DNA sequence: TGTGCCACCAGCAGAGATGGGCAGAGCTATGGCTACACCTTC. This translates into CATSRDGQSYGYTF.